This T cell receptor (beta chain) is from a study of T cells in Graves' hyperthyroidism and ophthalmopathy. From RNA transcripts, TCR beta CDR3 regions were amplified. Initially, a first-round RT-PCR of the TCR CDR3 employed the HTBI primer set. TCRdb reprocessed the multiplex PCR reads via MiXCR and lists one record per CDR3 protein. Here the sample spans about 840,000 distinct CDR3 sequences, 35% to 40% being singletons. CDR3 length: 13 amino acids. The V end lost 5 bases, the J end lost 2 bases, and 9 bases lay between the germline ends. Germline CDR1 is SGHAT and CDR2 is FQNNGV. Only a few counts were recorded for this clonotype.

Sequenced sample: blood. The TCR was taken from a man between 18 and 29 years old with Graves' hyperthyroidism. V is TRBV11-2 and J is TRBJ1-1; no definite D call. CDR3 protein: CASSPRPNTEAFF. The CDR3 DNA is TGTGCCAGCAGCCCCCGTCCAAACACTGAAGCTTTCTTT.